This section outlines one TCR beta chain sequence together with its context. As processed by the authors: For nucleated cells, counts were estimated from reference gene primer amplification. Profiled with immunoSEQ multiplex PCR; TCRdb holds only in-frame clones, not every one. The V and J calls and clone size are taken from that table; D and trimming were inferred from the DNA. The sample consists of over 200,000 clones, approximately 90% of them appearing once. These data come from a study of blood T cell repertoires in COVID-19. Study summary: Researchers got acute and convalescent COVID-19 samples from the United States, Italy and Spain.

This TCR was sampled from a man between 60 and 75 years old who had recovered from COVID-19. The material sequenced was peripheral blood.

The CDR3: CASSEPEGAGKAKNIQYF. CDR3 coding DNA: TGTGCCAGCAGCGAACCTGAAGGGGCGGGAAAAGCCAAAAACATTCAGTACTTC. The chain recombines TRBV9 with TRBJ2-4; TRBD2 is a possible D gene (6 bases). The CDR3 contains 18 residues. V was cut by 3 bases and J by 0 bases, with 19 bases left in between. CDR1 is SGDLS and CDR2 is YYNGEE in the germline V gene.